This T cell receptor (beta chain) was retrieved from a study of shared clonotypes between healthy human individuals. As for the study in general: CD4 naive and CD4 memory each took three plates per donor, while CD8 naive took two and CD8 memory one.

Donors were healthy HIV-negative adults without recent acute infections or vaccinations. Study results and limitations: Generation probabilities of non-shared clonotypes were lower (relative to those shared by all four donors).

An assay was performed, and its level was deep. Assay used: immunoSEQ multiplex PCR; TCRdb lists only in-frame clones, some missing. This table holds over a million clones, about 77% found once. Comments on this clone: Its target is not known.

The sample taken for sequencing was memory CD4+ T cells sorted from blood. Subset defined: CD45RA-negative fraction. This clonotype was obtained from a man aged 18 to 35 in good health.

In DNA form, the CDR3 reads TGTGCCAGCAGCTTAGGAGGTGGAGGGGAGACCCAGTACTTC. Translated: CASSLGGGGETQYF. The chain carries TRBV11-2 and TRBJ2-5, with TRBD2 as a possible D gene (6 bases). With 1 base removed from V and 5 bases from J, the gap between germline ends came to 11 bases. Germline lookup yields CDR1 SGHAT and CDR2 FQNNGV. The CDR3 is 14 residues long.